This TCR beta chain was captured by sequencing in a study of cytomegalovirus exposure and HLA in healthy donors. The wider study: A subsequent analysis stated that the 100 to 150 validation repertoires were run on the same platform as the 650 to 850 first-cohort repertoires. Whole-study results and caveats: Researchers catalogued approximately 170 TCR beta chains as cytomegalovirus-associated. Diagnosis of cytomegalovirus status made by the classifier reportedly showed high specificity and sensitivity. It was found in a later analysis that first-cohort TCR clusters tended to co-occur in the approximately 120 validation repertoires.

Only in-frame clones appear in the TCRdb table, and some are missing; sequencing was by immunoSEQ multiplex PCR. This repertoire shows 200,000 to 250,000 clones, around nine tenths found once; its top ten account for 1.5% to 2.5%. Details on this clone: Antigen specificity is unknown.

The V segment lost 6 bases and the J segment 9 bases; nucleotides outside the gene matches: 7. Germline V gene data show CDR1 as MDHEN and CDR2 as SYDVKM. The CDR3 spans 14 residues. Sequencing was performed on PBMCs. V is TRBV28 and J is TRBJ2-4; 11 bases agree with TRBD2. The sequence derives from a woman aged 18 to 35 in good health and CMV-seropositive. DNA of the CDR3: TGTGCCAGCAGATTAGCGGGAGGGCCGGGCATTCAGTACTTC. This translates into CASRLAGGPGIQYF. Based on the CDR3 plus reference TRBV28 and TRBJ2-4, the full variable domain is DVKVTQSSRYLVKRTGEKVFLECVQDMDHENMFWYRQDPGLGLRLIYFSYDVKMKEKGDIPEGYSVSREKKERFSLILESASTNQTSMYLCASRLAGGPGIQYFGAGTRLSVL.